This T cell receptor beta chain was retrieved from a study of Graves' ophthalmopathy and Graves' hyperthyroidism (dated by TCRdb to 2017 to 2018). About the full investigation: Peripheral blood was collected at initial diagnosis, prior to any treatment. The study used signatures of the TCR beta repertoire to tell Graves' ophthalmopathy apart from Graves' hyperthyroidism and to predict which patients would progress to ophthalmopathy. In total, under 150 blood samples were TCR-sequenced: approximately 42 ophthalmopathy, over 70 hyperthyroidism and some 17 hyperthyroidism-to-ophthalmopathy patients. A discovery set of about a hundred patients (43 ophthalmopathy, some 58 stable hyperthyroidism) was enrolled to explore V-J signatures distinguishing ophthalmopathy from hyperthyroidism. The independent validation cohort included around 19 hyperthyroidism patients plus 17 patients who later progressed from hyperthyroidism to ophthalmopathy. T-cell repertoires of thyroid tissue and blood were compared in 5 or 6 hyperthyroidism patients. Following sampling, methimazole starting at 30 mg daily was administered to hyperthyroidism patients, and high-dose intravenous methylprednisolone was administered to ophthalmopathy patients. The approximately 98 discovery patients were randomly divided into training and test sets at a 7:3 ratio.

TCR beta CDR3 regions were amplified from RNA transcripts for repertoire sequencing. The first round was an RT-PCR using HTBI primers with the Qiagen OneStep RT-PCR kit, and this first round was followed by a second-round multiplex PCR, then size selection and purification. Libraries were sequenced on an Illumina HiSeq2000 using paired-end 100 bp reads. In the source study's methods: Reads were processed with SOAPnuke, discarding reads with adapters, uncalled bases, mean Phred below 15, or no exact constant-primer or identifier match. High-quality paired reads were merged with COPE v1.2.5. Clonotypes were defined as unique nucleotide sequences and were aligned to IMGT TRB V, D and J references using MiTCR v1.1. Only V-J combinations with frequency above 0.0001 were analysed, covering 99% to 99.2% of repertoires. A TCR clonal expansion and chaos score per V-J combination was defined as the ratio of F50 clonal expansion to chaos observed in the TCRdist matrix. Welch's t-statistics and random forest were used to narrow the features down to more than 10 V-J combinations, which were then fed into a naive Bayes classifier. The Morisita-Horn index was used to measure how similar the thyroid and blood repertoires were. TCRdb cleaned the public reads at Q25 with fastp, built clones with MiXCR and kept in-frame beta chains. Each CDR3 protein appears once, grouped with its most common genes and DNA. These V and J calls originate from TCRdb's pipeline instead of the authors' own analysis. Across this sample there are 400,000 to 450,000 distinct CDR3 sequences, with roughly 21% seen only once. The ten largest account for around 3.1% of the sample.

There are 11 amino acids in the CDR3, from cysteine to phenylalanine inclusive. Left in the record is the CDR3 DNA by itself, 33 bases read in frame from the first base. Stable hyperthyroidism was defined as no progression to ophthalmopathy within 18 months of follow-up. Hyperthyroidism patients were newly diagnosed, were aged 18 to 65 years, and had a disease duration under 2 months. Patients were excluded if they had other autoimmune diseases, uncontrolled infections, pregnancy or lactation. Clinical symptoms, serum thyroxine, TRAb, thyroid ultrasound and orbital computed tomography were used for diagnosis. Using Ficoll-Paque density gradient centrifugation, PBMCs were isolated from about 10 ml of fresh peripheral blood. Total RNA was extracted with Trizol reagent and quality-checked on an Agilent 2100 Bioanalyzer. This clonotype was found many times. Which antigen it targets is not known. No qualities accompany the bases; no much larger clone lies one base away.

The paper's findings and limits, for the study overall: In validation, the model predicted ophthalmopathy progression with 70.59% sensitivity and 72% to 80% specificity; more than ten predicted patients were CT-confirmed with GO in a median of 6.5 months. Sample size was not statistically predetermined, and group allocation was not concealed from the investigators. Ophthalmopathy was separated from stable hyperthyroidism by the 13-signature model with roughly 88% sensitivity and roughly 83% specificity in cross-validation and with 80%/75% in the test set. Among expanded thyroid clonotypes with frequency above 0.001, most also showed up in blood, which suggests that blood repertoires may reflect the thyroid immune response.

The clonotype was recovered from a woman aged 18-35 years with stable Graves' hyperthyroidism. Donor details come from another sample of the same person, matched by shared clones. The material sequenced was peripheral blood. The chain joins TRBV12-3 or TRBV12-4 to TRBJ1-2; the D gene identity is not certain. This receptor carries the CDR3 CAITANYGYTF. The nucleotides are TGTGCTATCACAGCGAACTATGGCTACACCTTC.